This T cell receptor beta chain was identified during a study of a mutant IDH1 vaccine in newly diagnosed glioma. Study at large: Previous care, which was radiotherapy, temozolomide, or both, most often involved both. General study results and limits: Immune responses induced by the vaccine were seen in about 93% of patients, spanning multiple MHC alleles.

Time point indicated: week 11, during vaccination. The investigators gave 300 ug of mutant IDH1 20-mer peptide in each vaccine dose, together with topical imiquimod. Profiled with immunoSEQ multiplex PCR; TCRdb holds only in-frame clones, not every one. The sample lists 110,000 or so clones, approximately 87% seen once, with 0.55% to 0.7% in the top ten. Germline assignment: CDR1 MNHNY and CDR2 SVGAGI (reference sequence). The CDR3 extends over 12 amino acids. Trimming stripped 6 bases from V and 7 bases from J, with 13 bases between. Points on this clone: Its matching antigen is unknown.

The chain joins TRBV6-6 to TRBJ2-7; D may be TRBD1 or TRBD2 (5 bases each). The sample here was PBMCs, taken from a glioma patient whose treatment included an IDH1 peptide vaccine. This receptor was identified in a woman aged 45-60 years with glioma. The CDR3 sequence is CASRPGTGEQYF. The CDR3 bases are TGTGCCAGCAGGCCAGGGACGGGGGAGCAGTACTTC.